What follows is one T cell receptor beta chain and its context. The antigen is undetermined. Other DNA sequences of this sample code for an identical CDR3. The sample comes from a study of shared clonotypes between healthy human individuals. Study-wide results and caveats: Larger estimated richness was generally seen in naive subsets than in memory subsets.

CDR1 is MNHEY and CDR2 is SMNVEV in the germline V gene (reference sequence). CDR3 size: 13 residues. Trimming stripped 2 bases from V and 7 bases from J, with 12 bases between. Generated by immunoSEQ multiplex PCR, the TCRdb table keeps only in-frame clones and is missing some. The sample lists around 1.1 million clones; 75% to 80% were seen once. The chain uses TRBV27 and TRBJ2-7; a possible D gene is TRBD1 (6 bases). This clonotype originated in a young man in good health. Some clones in this sample may be carry-over from other donors' samples. What was sequenced was memory CD4+ T cells from PBMCs. Subset meaning: CD45RA-negative fraction. This CDR3 reads CASSLSRGREQYF. The CDR3 DNA reads TGTGCCAGCAGTTTAAGCAGGGGTCGGGAGCAGTACTTC.